This note documents a single TCR beta chain sequence. This entry belongs to a study of T cell clones after liver transplantation. Clones were sequenced by immunoSEQ multiplex PCR, and TCRdb holds only the in-frame ones, with some missing. Of around 100,000 clones listed, around four fifths were seen once; the top ten hold about 2.8%. The sample was CD4+ T cells from blood, taken approximately 50 months after liver transplant. The TCR sequence derives from a human patient who received a liver transplant. A subset of T cells may come from the graft donor.

The CDR3 coding sequence is TGTGCCAGCAGCTGGGGACACCCTGCCTACAATGAGCAGTTCTTC. This gives the protein CASSWGHPAYNEQFF. The chain carries TRBV11-3 and TRBJ2-1, with D possibly being TRBD1 (6 bases). CDR1 and CDR2 from the germline V gene are SGHNT and YENEEA. This CDR3 contains 15 residues. The germline V and J ends were trimmed by 4 bases and 2 bases, with 12 bases remaining between them.